The rows below give T cell receptor beta chains drawn from one sample of a study of PD-1 blockade in classical Hodgkin lymphoma. The repertoire was sequenced with immunoSEQ multiplex PCR; TCRdb's copy has only in-frame clones and lacks some. The sample holds about 20,000 clones, roughly four fifths seen once. The sequences come from peripheral blood mononuclear cells (PBMCs), collected before the second cycle of nivolumab. The receptor set was obtained from a human donor with classical Hodgkin lymphoma. The CDR3 runs from the conserved cysteine through the conserved F or W. D genes are given only for firm matches. Some rows have no size entry. The others give once, few or many, or a class for an expanded clone.

V gene: TRBV28
D gene: NA
clone size: NA
J gene: TRBJ2-4
CDR3 DNA: TGTGCCAGCAGTTCCTTCAGGAGCATAAAGGATTCGCATACCAAAAACATTCAGTACTTC
CDR3 protein: CASSSFRSIKDSHTKNIQYF

V gene: TRBV18
D gene: NA
clone size: NA
J gene: TRBJ1-4
CDR3 DNA: TGTGCCAGCTCACCCGACAGAACAACTAATGAAAAACTGTTTTTT
CDR3 protein: CASSPDRTTNEKLFF

V gene: TRBV5-6
D gene: TRBD2
clone size: NA
J gene: TRBJ2-3
CDR3 DNA: TGTGCCAGCAGCCGCAGAATGGTAGCGGGAGCAACAGATGCGCAGTATTTT
CDR3 protein: CASSRRMVAGATDAQYF

V gene: TRBV27
D gene: NA
clone size: NA
J gene: TRBJ2-1
CDR3 DNA: TGTGCCACCCGCCCCTCCTACAATGAGCAGTTCTTC
CDR3 protein: CATRPSYNEQFF

V gene: TRBV5-4
D gene: NA
clone size: NA
J gene: TRBJ2-1
CDR3 DNA: TGTGCCAGCAGCTTGGCGGGGAGGAATGAGCAGTTCTTC
CDR3 protein: CASSLAGRNEQFF

V gene: TRBV4-2
D gene: NA
clone size: NA
J gene: TRBJ2-7
CDR3 DNA: TGTGCCAGCAGCCAAGACTGGTTCAACGAGCAGTACTTC
CDR3 protein: CASSQDWFNEQYF

V gene: TRBV19
D gene: TRBD1
clone size: once
J gene: TRBJ1-5
CDR3 DNA: TGTGCCAGTAGTTCAACCTGGGACAGGGGGATACAGCCCCAGCATTTT
CDR3 protein: CASSSTWDRGIQPQHF

V gene: TRBV5-1
D gene: TRBD1
clone size: once
J gene: TRBJ2-7
CDR3 DNA: TGCGCCAGCAGCTTGGCCCCGGGACAGGGTAGAAGTGAGCAGTACTTC
CDR3 protein: CASSLAPGQGRSEQYF

V gene: TRBV5-4
D gene: NA
clone size: once
J gene: TRBJ2-3
CDR3 DNA: TGTGCCAGCAGCTTGGCTCGAGCGGGCCTGAGCACAGATACGCAGTATTTT
CDR3 protein: CASSLARAGLSTDTQYF

V gene: TRBV2
D gene: NA
clone size: few
J gene: TRBJ1-2
CDR3 DNA: TGTGCCAACAACCTTGAGGGGAGATATGGCTACACCTTC
CDR3 protein: CANNLEGRYGYTF

V gene: TRBV6-1
D gene: NA
clone size: few
J gene: TRBJ1-2
CDR3 DNA: TGTGCCAGCGCCAGAAACTATGGCTACACCTTC
CDR3 protein: CASARNYGYTF

V gene: TRBV18
D gene: TRBD1
clone size: NA
J gene: TRBJ1-2
CDR3 DNA: TGTGCCAGCTCACTCGGACAGGATCCTATGGGCTACACCTTC
CDR3 protein: CASSLGQDPMGYTF

V gene: TRBV13
D gene: NA
clone size: NA
J gene: TRBJ1-3
CDR3 DNA: TGTGCCAGCAGCTTGGGGGGAAACACCATATATTTT
CDR3 protein: CASSLGGNTIYF